Sequencing of this TCR beta chain was carried out in a study of patients and donors after allogeneic stem cell transplantation (dated by TCRdb to the early 2020s). Concerning this clonotype: It has no known antigen specificity. Per-base qualities were not stored, and no clone one base away is much larger.

The germline V gene gives CDR1 as SGHRS and CDR2 as YFSETQ. V trim: 6 bases; J trim: 9 bases; unmatched bases: 12. Measured from the cysteine to the phenylalanine, the CDR3 is 15 residues long. Just the 45-base CDR3 DNA is kept, in frame starting at base 1. The method behind the library was RT-PCR. The data were produced on a NextSeq 550. TCRdb trimmed the raw reads at Q25, called clones with MiXCR and kept productive beta chains. Every distinct CDR3 protein forms one entry, paired with its most common genes and DNA. The sample data list 98,000 or so distinct CDR3 sequences, and approximately 35% of these were observed just once. More than 25% of the sample belongs to the ten largest clones.

This receptor was taken from a human donor who was either an allogeneic HSCT recipient or a stem cell or donor lymphocyte infusion donor (not recorded which). It is not recorded whose cells these are; they may come from a transplant donor. The specimen sequenced was blood, either unsorted or a sorted T cell fraction (not recorded which). Recombination joined TRBV5-1 with TRBJ1-6, with 7 bases matching TRBD1. The CDR3 loop reads CASTWDSARGSPLHF. The DNA sequence is as follows: TGCGCCAGCACCTGGGACAGCGCTAGGGGTTCACCCCTCCACTTT.